These 29 T cell receptor beta chains originate from one sample sequenced in a study of low-dose radiotherapy and immunotherapy resistance in tumors. TRAV- and TRBV-specific primers, spanning alpha and beta chains, primed first-strand cDNA. Amplification, which lasted 20 PCR cycles, used a constant-region primer and V-primer adapter to amplify TCRs. TCRdb analysed the reads with MiXCR anew, one entry per CDR3 protein. The data show 8,300 or so distinct CDR3 sequences, roughly 61% seen once. The source of these receptors is a human donor with advanced metastatic prostate, ovarian, gallbladder or colorectal cancer (not recorded which). This table probably holds off-target reads from a library built for another chain.

This CDR3 reads CASRPLGSEAFF. The CDR3 region has the DNA TGTGCCAGCAGGCCTCTGGGTAGTGAAGCTTTCTTT. This rearrangement joins TRBV6-2 or TRBV6-3 to TRBJ1-1, with D hard to call. CDR3 length: 12 residues. V lost 6 bases and J lost 7, with 12 bases in between. Germline CDR1 reads MNHEY; CDR2 reads SVGEGT.

This clonotype was counted a few times. This rearrangement joins TRBV6-5 to TRBJ2-2; D may match TRBD1 or TRBD2 (5 bases each). The CDR3 has 16 residues. V lost 0 bases and J 7 bases, leaving 15 bases between the germline ends. Germline assignment: CDR1 MNHEY and CDR2 SVGAGI. In nucleotides, the CDR3 is TGTGCCAGCAGTTACTCGTCGGGGACGTCGGGCGGGGAGCTGTTTTTT. This codes for CASSYSSGTSGGELFF.

This chain joins TRBV19 and TRBJ1-1; D gene unclear. Deletions cut 6 bases from V and 0 bases from J, with 8 bases between. The germline CDR1 and CDR2 sequences are LNHDA and SQIVND (reference sequence). The CDR3 runs to 13 residues. In nucleotides, the CDR3 is TGTGCCAGTAGCCCCTCGATGAACACTGAAGCTTTCTTT. Protein product: CASSPSMNTEAFF.

This sequence joins TRBV29-1 and TRBJ2-1; TRBD1 matches at 11 bases. V was pared by 2 bases and J by 2 bases, with 8 bases of the junction left unmatched. The CDR3 extends over 17 amino acids. Germline V CDR1 and CDR2: SQVTM, ANQGSEA. The CDR3, as DNA: TGCAGCGTTGAACGGGGACAGGGGGATTCAACCTACAATGAGCAGTTCTTC. Protein: CSVERGQGDSTYNEQFF.

In its sample, this clonotype was seen a few times. The J gene is TRBJ1-4, the V gene TRBV7-2; possible D gene TRBD1, 5 bases. The V gene lost 4 bases and the J gene lost 12 bases, with 15 bases spanning the gap. The CDR3 is 13 residues long. In germline, CDR1 is SGHTA, CDR2 FQGNSA. The CDR3 DNA is TGTGCCAGCAGCTCCAGCCGGACAACGGAACTGTTTTTT. It encodes CASSSSRTTELFF.

J is TRBJ1-3 and V is TRBV28; D might be TRBD1 (6 bases). CDR3 size: 15 residues. Germline CDR1 reads MDHEN; CDR2 reads SYDVKM. Trimming took 3 bases from V and 1 from J, leaving 10 bases between them. The CDR3 reads CASSLGQGSGNTIYF. For the CDR3, the DNA is TGTGCCAGCAGTTTGGGCCAGGGGTCTGGAAACACCATATATTTT.

The J gene is TRBJ2-2, the V gene TRBV11-2; D is possibly TRBD1 (8 bases). Between the trimmed V and J ends, which lost 5 bases and 6 bases, there was a span of 22 bases. This CDR3 region has 17 residues. Germline lookup yields CDR1 SGHAT and CDR2 FQNNGV. CDR3: CASSPGGQELPPGELFF. In DNA, the CDR3 is TGTGCCAGCAGCCCGGGGGGACAGGAACTCCCCCCCGGGGAGCTGTTTTTT.

This clonotype turned up a few times. The chain employs TRBV11-1 and TRBJ2-1; 10 bases line up with TRBD2. With V trimmed by 3 bases and J by 7 bases, 3 bases remained unmatched. Germline loops: CDR1 SGHAT, CDR2 FQDESV (reference sequence). The CDR3 runs to 14 residues. The CDR3 reads CASSFTSGINEQFF. CDR3 DNA: TGTGCCAGCAGCTTTACTAGCGGGATTAATGAGCAGTTCTTC.

V gene TRBV24-1 combines with J gene TRBJ2-3; D is unresolved. Deletions cut 4 bases from V and 1 base from J, with 11 bases between. This CDR3 has 15 amino acids. CDR1 and CDR2 (germline): KGHDR, SFDVKD. The CDR3 sequence is CATSDPPRGTDTQYF. The DNA for the CDR3 is TGTGCCACCAGTGACCCCCCCCGGGGCACAGATACGCAGTATTTT.

The V gene is TRBV2, the J gene TRBJ2-1; D is undetermined. Trimming pared 5 bases from V and 7 bases from J, leaving 9 bases between. This CDR3 has 12 amino acids. CDR1 and CDR2 from the germline V gene are SNHLY and FYNNEI. CDR3 nucleotides: TGTGCCAGCAGTCCCGGGTCTAATGAGCAGTTCTTC. Protein product: CASSPGSNEQFF.

Only one count was recorded for this clonotype. CDR3 nucleotide sequence: TGTGCCAGCAGCGTAAATTGGAGAGCCGGGGAGCTGTTTTTT. Its translation: CASSVNWRAGELFF. This chain joins TRBV9 and TRBJ2-2; D gene uncertain. Germline assignment: CDR1 SGDLS and CDR2 YYNGEE. The CDR3 loop spans 14 amino acids. V was trimmed by 1 base and J by 6 bases, leaving 10 bases between them.

J is TRBJ1-1 and V is TRBV12-3 or TRBV12-4; no firm D call. V gave up 8 bases and J gave up 5 bases, with 18 bases separating them. This CDR3 is built from 14 residues. The CDR3 sequence: CASSYAGGLTEAFF. DNA of the CDR3: TGTGCCAGCTCTTACGCGGGCGGGTTGACTGAAGCTTTCTTT.

Of note for this clonotype: Lacking the conserved final phenylalanine or tryptophan, this CDR3 likely reflects a read error. The V gene is TRBV10-3, the J gene TRBJ1-2; 7 nucleotides agree with TRBD1. The CDR3 totals 16 residues. Germline CDR1 reads ENHRY; CDR2 reads SYGVKD. The V segment lost 2 bases and the J segment 6 bases; nucleotides outside the gene matches: 12. This CDR3 reads CAISERRGTGEHGYTS. The CDR3 DNA is TGTGCCATCAGTGAGCGAAGGGGTACAGGGGAGCATGGCTACACCTCC.

This chain uses TRBV20-1 with TRBJ2-5; 11 nucleotides match TRBD2. This CDR3 is 14 amino acids long. Germline V gene sequence: CDR1 DFQATT, CDR2 SNEGSKA (reference sequence). V shed 4 bases and J 2 bases; nucleotides not matched to a gene: 3. The CDR3 DNA reads TGCAGTGCTACCGGGACTAGCGGTCAAGAGACCCAGTACTTC. Translating gives CSATGTSGQETQYF.

This clonotype was seen a handful of times. The CDR3 bases are TGTGCCAGTAGTATTTCCGAGGGATGGGTGGACGAGCAGTACTTC. As protein: CASSISEGWVDEQYF. The rearrangement links TRBV19 to TRBJ2-7; the D gene is possibly TRBD2 (5 bases). V dropped 3 bases and J dropped 5 bases, with 17 bases sitting between them. Per the germline V gene, CDR1 is LNHDA and CDR2 is SQIVND (reference sequence). The CDR3 loop spans 15 amino acids.

The chain combines TRBV12-3 or TRBV12-4 with TRBJ2-7, with D uncertain. The V gene lost 0 bases and the J gene lost 8 bases, with 8 bases spanning the gap. The CDR3 covers 12 residues. The CDR3 sequence is CASSLAPIKQYF. CDR3 nucleotides: TGTGCCAGCAGTTTAGCCCCAATAAAGCAGTACTTC.

The genes are TRBV27 and TRBJ2-2; D remains unclear. The germline V and J ends were trimmed by 2 bases and 6 bases, with 7 bases remaining between them. Germline V lookup: CDR1 MNHEY, CDR2 SMNVEV (reference sequence). The CDR3 length is 13 residues. This CDR3 is CASSLSWAGELFF. The DNA of the CDR3 is TGTGCCAGCAGTTTAAGTTGGGCCGGGGAGCTGTTTTTT.

This clonotype has just a few counts. The chain has TRBV9 and TRBJ1-5; D gene unclear. This CDR3 has 15 residues. The germline V gene has CDR1 SGDLS and CDR2 YYNGEE. Trimming stripped 0 bases from V and 6 bases from J, with 13 bases between. CDR3 nucleotide sequence: TGTGCCAGCAGCGTAGGGGAGGGTTCGAGTCAGCCCCAGCATTTT. It encodes CASSVGEGSSQPQHF.

The chain couples TRBV7-2 to TRBJ2-5; 10 nucleotides match TRBD2. The CDR3 contains 15 residues. V shed 2 bases and J 1 base; nucleotides not matched to a gene: 1. From germline, CDR1 is SGHTA and CDR2 FQGNSA. The CDR3 nucleotides read TGTGCCAGCAGCTTATGGACTAGCGGCCAAGAGACCCAGTACTTC. This codes for CASSLWTSGQETQYF.

This clonotype was seen just once. The chain employs TRBV3-1 and TRBJ2-7; 9 nucleotides match TRBD1. V lost 4 bases and J lost 11; bases outside the gene matches: 6. CDR3 length equals 12 residues. Germline-derived CDR1 and CDR2 are LGHDT and YNNKEL (reference sequence). CDR3 coding DNA: TGTGCCAGCAGCCCCGGACAGGGGAGAAAGTACTTC. It yields the protein CASSPGQGRKYF.

As regards this clonotype: At one boundary the junction diverges from the germline segment, which might be a read error. The V gene is TRBV4-3, the J gene TRBJ2-6, with D uncertain. Germline CDR1 LGHNA, CDR2 YSLEER. This CDR3 contains 19 residues. Here the CDR3 reads CTSSQLLSVLPSGANVLTF. The CDR3 nucleotides are TGCACCAGCAGCCAACTCCTTTCCGTCCTCCCCTCTGGGGCCAACGTCCTGACTTTC.

The chain couples TRBV28 to TRBJ2-5; a possible D gene is TRBD2 (5 bases). The germline V gene encodes CDR1 MDHEN and CDR2 SYDVKM. Trimming stripped 7 bases from V and 2 bases from J, with 14 bases between. The CDR3 has 14 residues. CDR3: CASIPDYTQETQYF. In nucleotides, the CDR3 is TGTGCCAGCATCCCCGACTACACACAAGAGACCCAGTACTTC. The whole variable domain, filled in from reference TRBV28 and TRBJ2-5, reads DVKVTQSSRYLVKRTGEKVFLECVQDMDHENMFWYRQDPGLGLRLIYFSYDVKMKEKGDIPEGYSVSREKKERFSLILESASTNQTSMYLCASIPDYTQETQYFGPGTRLLVL.

This clonotype was seen more than once but under ten times. Here the CDR3 reads CASSVTSDSRQPQHF. The CDR3 coding sequence is TGTGCCAGCAGCGTAACCTCCGACAGCCGACAGCCCCAGCATTTT. V usage is TRBV9 and J usage is TRBJ1-5; a possible D gene is TRBD1 (5 bases). V shed 1 base and J shed 7 bases, with 15 bases lying between them. The germline gives CDR1 SGDLS, CDR2 YYNGEE. The CDR3 totals 15 residues.

This clonotype has a handful of counts. The chain is built from TRBV6-5 and TRBJ1-1, with 7 nucleotides matching TRBD1. The CDR3 extends over 12 amino acids. Trimming took 9 bases from V and 5 from J; bases not matched to a gene: 6. The germline CDR1 and CDR2 sequences are MNHEY and SVGAGI. As DNA, the CDR3 is TGTGCCAGTAGACAGGGAGGGACTGAAGCTTTCTTT. It codes for CASRQGGTEAFF.

This chain joins TRBV29-1 and TRBJ2-7; D not certain. CDR1 is SQVTM and CDR2 is ANQGSEA in the germline V gene. Between the trimmed V and J ends, which lost 4 bases and 2 bases, there was a span of 12 bases. The CDR3 totals 13 residues. The DNA of the CDR3 is TGCAGCGTTGGTATCGCTGCGACCTACGAGCAGTACTTC. As protein: CSVGIAATYEQYF.

The rearrangement uses TRBV7-9 and TRBJ2-1, with TRBD2 matching over 7 bases. This CDR3 is 18 amino acids long. V was pared by 5 bases and J by 4 bases, with 17 bases of the junction left unmatched. Germline lookup yields CDR1 SEHNR and CDR2 FQNEAQ (reference sequence). CDR3 amino acids: CASSPRASGGSGYNEQFF. CDR3 nucleotide sequence: TGTGCCAGCAGCCCGAGGGCTAGCGGAGGAAGTGGGTACAATGAGCAGTTCTTC.

J is TRBJ1-2 and V is TRBV28, with D possibly matching TRBD1 (5 bases). The CDR3 has 14 amino acids. V was cut by 4 bases and J by 0 bases, with 9 bases left in between. Germline assignment: CDR1 MDHEN and CDR2 SYDVKM. The CDR3 loop is CASSSTTANYGYTF. In nucleotides, the CDR3 is TGTGCCAGCAGTTCTACGACAGCTAACTATGGCTACACCTTC.

The genes are TRBV4-2 and TRBJ2-3; D call uncertain. This CDR3 comprises 15 residues. The germline V and J ends were trimmed by 6 bases and 6 bases, with 19 bases remaining between them. From germline, CDR1 is LGHNA and CDR2 YNFKEQ. The CDR3 DNA reads TGTGCCAGCAGGGCTACGATCTCGATGGCGGATACGCAGTATTTT. Its protein is CASRATISMADTQYF.

The V and J genes are TRBV18 and TRBJ2-1; 12 nucleotides align to TRBD2. Germline CDR1 and CDR2: KGHSH and LQKENI. The CDR3 extends over 19 amino acids. Trimming at V came to 3 bases and at J to 5 bases, leaving 14 bases not matched to a gene. CDR3 protein: CASSPLNHPRLAGDNEQFF. In DNA form, the CDR3 reads TGTGCCAGCTCACCGCTCAACCACCCTCGACTAGCGGGAGACAATGAGCAGTTCTTC.